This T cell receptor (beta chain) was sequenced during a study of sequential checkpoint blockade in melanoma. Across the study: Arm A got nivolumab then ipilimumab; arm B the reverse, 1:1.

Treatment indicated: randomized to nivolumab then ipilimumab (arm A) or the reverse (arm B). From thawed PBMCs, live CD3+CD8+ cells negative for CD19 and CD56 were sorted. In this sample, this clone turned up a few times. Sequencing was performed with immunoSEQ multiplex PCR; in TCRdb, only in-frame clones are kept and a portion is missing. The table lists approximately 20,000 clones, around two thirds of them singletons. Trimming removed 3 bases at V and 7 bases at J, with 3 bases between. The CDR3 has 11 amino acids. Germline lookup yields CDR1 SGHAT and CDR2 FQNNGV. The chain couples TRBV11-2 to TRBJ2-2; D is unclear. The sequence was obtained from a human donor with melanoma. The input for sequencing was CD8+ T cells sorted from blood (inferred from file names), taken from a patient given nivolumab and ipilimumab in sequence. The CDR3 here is CASSFLGELFF. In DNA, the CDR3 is TGTGCCAGCAGCTTTCTCGGGGAGCTGTTTTTT. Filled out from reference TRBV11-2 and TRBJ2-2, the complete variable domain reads EAGVAQSPRYKIIEKRQSVAFWCNPISGHATLYWYQQILGQGPKLLIQFQNNGVVDDSQLPKDRFSAERLKGVDSTLKIQPAKLEDSAVYLCASSFLGELFFGEGSRLTVL.